This TCR beta chain was recovered during a study of blood T cells in healthy people across ages. The CDR3 sequence is 14 residues long. CDR1 and CDR2 (germline): MGHDK, SYGVNS. J was trimmed by 4 bases and V by 6 bases; bases with no gene match: 7. This clonotype was seen just once. A second PCR of roughly 7 to 11 cycles used a sample-barcoded 5' primer and a J-beta primer mix. TCRdb called the 5' RACE reads again in MiXCR, with one record for every CDR3 protein. The table lists about 1,400,000 distinct CDR3 sequences, approximately 63% of them singletons. Per sample, no less than 6 micrograms of total RNA were extracted.

V gene TRBV25-1 combines with J gene TRBJ1-1, with 8 bases matching TRBD1. Sequencing used blood. The receptor comes from a man younger than 30 in good health. The CDR3 DNA follows: TGTGCCAGCAGCCCGTTCAGGGGGCTCACTGAAGCTTTCTTT. Amino acid sequence: CASSPFRGLTEAFF.